These T cell receptor beta chains were read from a single sample in a study of T cell responses to AZD1222 COVID-19 vaccine. Sequenced by immunoSEQ multiplex PCR; TCRdb stores in-frame clones only, minus some. The table lists some 120,000 clones, roughly nine tenths of them singletons. Sequenced here: peripheral blood, sampled on day 0 of AZD1222 vaccination. The receptor set was obtained from an adult in good health. Both conserved end residues are part of each CDR3. D genes are given only for firm matches. Clone size is not always given. Where it is, it says once, few, many or a class for expanded clones.

CDR3 | DNA | D | V | size | J
CASSLALTANYGYTF | TGTGCCAGCAGCTTAGCGTTGACAGCCAACTATGGCTACACCTTC | . | TRBV7-9 | . | TRBJ1-2
CASSQRTGTAGNTGELFF | TGTGCCAGCAGCCAGAGAACCGGGACTGCGGGAAACACCGGGGAGCTGTTTTTT | . | TRBV7-9 | . | TRBJ2-2
CASINSMGGPARGYTF | TGTGCCAGCATCAATTCCATGGGGGGCCCAGCTAGGGGCTACACCTTC | . | TRBV11-2 | . | TRBJ1-2
CASSRGIGGSF | TGTGCCAGCAGCCGGGGCATTGGCGGTTCCTTT | . | TRBV13 | few | TRBJ1-1
CASSTKQGARNSPLHF | TGTGCCAGTAGTACCAAACAGGGGGCACGTAATTCACCCCTCCACTTT | TRBD1 | TRBV19 | . | TRBJ1-6
CASSLVGYEKLFF | TGTGCCAGCAGCTTAGTGGGGTATGAAAAACTGTTTTTT | . | TRBV7-8 | . | TRBJ1-4
CASSPGDSVRETQYF | TGCGCCAGCAGCCCCGGGGACTCCGTCCGGGAGACCCAGTACTTC | . | TRBV5-1 | . | TRBJ2-5
CASSLGDWYEQYF | TGTGCCAGCAGCTTAGGGGACTGGTACGAGCAGTACTTC | . | TRBV5-4 | . | TRBJ2-7
CASSPGQLSSYEQYF | TGTGCCAGCAGCCCGGGACAACTAAGCTCCTACGAGCAGTACTTC | . | TRBV11-2 | . | TRBJ2-7
CASSPGTGGSYGYTF | TGTGCCAGTAGTCCGGGGACAGGGGGCAGCTATGGCTACACCTTC | TRBD1 | TRBV19 | few | TRBJ1-2
CASSPRTEIYGYTF | TGTGCCAGCAGCCCCCGGACAGAGATCTATGGCTACACCTTC | . | TRBV14 | once | TRBJ1-2
CASSEMIGYNEKLFF | TGCGCCAGCAGTGAAATGATAGGGTATAATGAAAAACTGTTTTTT | . | TRBV10-2 | . | TRBJ1-4
CASRQVPYEQYF | TGTGCCAGTCGACAGGTACCCTACGAGCAGTACTTC | . | TRBV11-2 | once | TRBJ2-7
CASSVQGPTGNTIYF | TGCGCCAGCAGCGTTCAGGGTCCTACTGGAAACACCATATATTTT | . | TRBV5-1 | . | TRBJ1-3
CASSREPPQHF | TGTGCCAGCAGCAGGGAACCGCCCCAGCATTTT | . | TRBV6-6 | . | TRBJ1-5
CASSLDGGSYEQYF | TGTGCCAGCAGCTTGGACGGGGGTTCCTACGAGCAGTACTTC | . | TRBV5-4 | . | TRBJ2-7
CASRRAGTDNSPLHF | TGTGCCAGCAGGCGGGCCGGGACAGACAATTCACCCCTCCACTTT | TRBD1 | TRBV5-5 | . | TRBJ1-6
CAWSSASGGRTDTQYF | TGTGCCTGGAGTTCCGCTAGCGGGGGGCGCACAGATACGCAGTATTTT | TRBD2 | TRBV30 | . | TRBJ2-3
CASRPSGLYEQYF | TGTGCCAGCAGGCCTAGCGGGCTCTACGAGCAGTACTTC | TRBD2 | TRBV6-6 | . | TRBJ2-7
CASIGVEAFF | TGTGCCAGCATTGGGGTTGAAGCTTTCTTT | . | TRBV28 | . | TRBJ1-1
CASSESGGRNTIYF | TGTGCCAGCAGTGAATCAGGCGGGAGAAACACCATATATTTT | . | TRBV25-1 | . | TRBJ1-3
CASSIGRFSSGNTIYF | TGTGCCAGCAGCATCGGCAGGTTTAGCTCTGGAAACACCATATATTTT | . | TRBV7-2 | . | TRBJ1-3
CASSDRGNLSQPQHF | TGTGCCAGCAGCGACAGGGGAAATTTGAGTCAGCCCCAGCATTTT | TRBD1 | TRBV3-1/TRBV3-2 | . | TRBJ1-5
CASSLQKNTIYF | TGTGCCAGCAGCTTACAGAAAAACACCATATATTTT | . | TRBV11-2 | once | TRBJ1-3
CASRQQGSSPLHF | TGTGCCAGCAGACAGCAGGGGTCTTCACCCCTCCACTTT | . | TRBV6-5 | . | TRBJ1-6
CASSSTDTQYF | TGTGCCAGCAGCTCCACAGATACGCAGTATTTT | . | TRBV3-1/TRBV3-2 | . | TRBJ2-3
CASSHLQGPDQPQHF | TGCGCCAGCAGCCACTTACAGGGACCCGATCAGCCCCAGCATTTT | . | TRBV4-1 | . | TRBJ1-5
CASSSTSAANTGELFF | TGTGCCAGCAGTTCGACTAGCGCCGCGAACACCGGGGAGCTGTTTTTT | TRBD2 | TRBV28 | . | TRBJ2-2
CASSYTGNSGNTIYF | TGTGCCAGCAGTTACACGGGGAACTCTGGAAACACCATATATTTT | . | TRBV6-5 | . | TRBJ1-3
CASSFSGAGEKLFF | TGTGCCAGCAGTTTTTCAGGGGCGGGTGAAAAACTGTTTTTT | . | TRBV27 | . | TRBJ1-4
CASSRQGAAETQYF | TGTGCCAGCAGCCGACAGGGTGCAGCGGAGACCCAGTACTTC | TRBD1 | TRBV5-4 | . | TRBJ2-5
CASSFRSGNTIYF | TGTGCCAGCAGCTTCCGCTCTGGAAACACCATATATTTT | . | TRBV5-8 | . | TRBJ1-3
CASRVGLADNEQFF | TGCGCCAGCAGGGTGGGACTAGCAGACAATGAGCAGTTCTTC | TRBD2 | TRBV5-1 | . | TRBJ2-1
CASTDWAGATNEQYF | TGTGCCAGCACGGACTGGGCAGGGGCAACCAACGAGCAGTACTTC | . | TRBV28 | . | TRBJ2-7
CSASTGRKTYEQYF | TGCAGTGCTAGTACTGGCAGGAAGACCTACGAGCAGTACTTC | . | TRBV20-1 | once | TRBJ2-7
CASSPGYGYTF | TGTGCCAGCAGTCCGGGGTATGGCTACACCTTC | . | TRBV28 | . | TRBJ1-2
CASSPRLADYEQYF | TGTGCCAGCTCGCCTAGACTAGCGGACTACGAGCAGTACTTC | TRBD2 | TRBV18 | . | TRBJ2-7
CASSVGVPGTGELFF | TGTGCCAGCAGCGTCGGGGTGCCGGGCACCGGGGAGCTGTTTTTT | . | TRBV7-9 | . | TRBJ2-2
CASSSTPRWTSGGAGEQFF | TGCGCCAGCAGCTCAACCCCGCGATGGACTAGCGGGGGGGCCGGGGAGCAGTTCTTC | TRBD2 | TRBV5-1 | . | TRBJ2-1